These T cell receptor beta chains were read from a single sample in a study of OX40 agonist ivuxolimab in advanced cancers. Measured with immunoSEQ multiplex PCR; TCRdb has only the in-frame clones, and not every one. The table has fewer than 85,000 clones, roughly 78% seen once. Sample: CD4+ or CD8+ T cells sorted from blood, taken in a trial of the OX40 agonist ivuxolimab. The receptors come from an adult with an advanced solid tumor such as melanoma, head and neck, liver or kidney cancer. Each CDR3 is given with its conserved first and last residue. Each record gives: J gene, V gene, CDR3 protein.

j_gene: TRBJ1-5
v_gene: TRBV6-1
CDR3aa: CASSDPHKGNQPQHF

j_gene: TRBJ1-3
v_gene: TRBV5-6
CDR3aa: CASSLIRGSGNTIYF

j_gene: TRBJ2-1
v_gene: TRBV6-1
CDR3aa: CASSYVDEQFF

j_gene: TRBJ2-3
v_gene: TRBV12-5
CDR3aa: CASGLVGGTQYF

j_gene: TRBJ1-6
v_gene: TRBV7-2
CDR3aa: CASSLGQVDNSPLHF

j_gene: TRBJ2-7
v_gene: TRBV28
CDR3aa: CASNNRDREWSEQYF

j_gene: TRBJ1-1
v_gene: TRBV19
CDR3aa: CASSVRDRGTEAFF

j_gene: TRBJ1-1
v_gene: TRBV18
CDR3aa: CASSPMLGHENTEAFF

j_gene: TRBJ1-1
v_gene: TRBV9
CDR3aa: CASSVVGQGGTEAFF

j_gene: TRBJ2-4
v_gene: TRBV6-5
CDR3aa: CARNGQLAKNIQYF

j_gene: TRBJ1-5
v_gene: TRBV6-1
CDR3aa: CASRRQENQPQHF

j_gene: TRBJ1-2
v_gene: TRBV27
CDR3aa: CASSLSVGQSLGIHGYTF

j_gene: TRBJ1-2
v_gene: TRBV29-1
CDR3aa: CSVGTRYGYTF

j_gene: TRBJ1-5
v_gene: TRBV15
CDR3aa: CATSRDWRGDQPQHF

j_gene: TRBJ1-1
v_gene: TRBV9
CDR3aa: CASSPQTGRVTEAFF

j_gene: TRBJ2-1
v_gene: TRBV7-9
CDR3aa: CASSFQGLANDEQFF

j_gene: TRBJ2-3
v_gene: TRBV27
CDR3aa: CASSLGGTGMTDTQYF

j_gene: TRBJ2-6
v_gene: TRBV9
CDR3aa: CASSTMRGANVLTF

j_gene: TRBJ2-2
v_gene: TRBV5-1
CDR3aa: CASGSGRAFDTGELFF

j_gene: TRBJ2-3
v_gene: TRBV9
CDR3aa: CASSVGASGHTDTQYF

j_gene: TRBJ2-3
v_gene: TRBV5-4
CDR3aa: CASSFRTSGGRDTQYF

j_gene: TRBJ2-3
v_gene: TRBV7-2
CDR3aa: CASSLGLPLDTQYF

j_gene: TRBJ1-2
v_gene: TRBV27
CDR3aa: CASSLRQGNGYTF

j_gene: TRBJ2-7
v_gene: TRBV18
CDR3aa: CASSPVTLPNYEQYF

j_gene: TRBJ1-2
v_gene: TRBV28
CDR3aa: CASSPPQGQGGYTF

j_gene: TRBJ1-1
v_gene: TRBV5-1
CDR3aa: CASSTKQGANTEAFF